This TCR beta chain stems from a study of beta chain features in type 1 diabetes. A remark on this clone: Its specificity is unknown.

Whole-study results and caveats: TCRB CDR3 length was moderately but significantly reduced in all four CD4+ subsets of Type 1 diabetes patients. HLA influence on TCRB rearrangement stayed unresolved here.

This CDR3 has 16 amino acids. In germline, CDR1 is MNHEY, CDR2 SVGAGI. V gave up 1 base and J gave up 2 bases; unmatched junction bases: 6. Of the isolated RNA, all was reverse transcribed, and so the sequenced material was expressed TCRB transcripts. Clones were read by immunoSEQ multiplex PCR, and TCRdb kept only the in-frame ones, dropping some. This table holds 95,000 to 150,000 clones, over 15% found once. The sample was central memory CD4+ T cells from blood. The receptor was isolated from a man between 25 and 39 years old with type 1 diabetes. The chain employs TRBV6-5 and TRBJ2-5; 8 bases are a match to TRBD2. The CDR3 region is CASSYWAGGPQETQYF. In DNA, the CDR3 is TGTGCCAGCAGTTACTGGGCGGGGGGACCACAAGAGACCCAGTACTTC.